The 32 T cell receptor beta chains below all came from one sample that was sequenced in a study of cytomegalovirus exposure and HLA in healthy donors. PCR amplification relied on 60 Vbeta primers (plus 13 Jbeta primers). Assay used: immunoSEQ multiplex PCR; TCRdb lists only in-frame clones, some missing. The profile covers about 200,000 clones, with over 60% appearing a single time and 0.9% to 1.2% taken by the ten largest. The material sequenced was PBMCs. The origin of the receptors is a woman between 40 and 55 years old in good health and CMV-seronegative.

The rearrangement uses TRBV7-6 and TRBJ2-5; possible D gene TRBD2, 6 bases. CDR3 length: 15 residues. Per germline, CDR1 SGHVS and CDR2 FNYEAQ. V shed 3 bases and J shed 4 bases, with 15 bases lying between them. CDR3 sequence: CASSFGGPLRETQYF. The CDR3, as DNA: TGTGCCAGCAGCTTTGGAGGGCCTTTAAGAGAGACCCAGTACTTC.

The gene calls are TRBV19 and TRBJ1-6; 8 nucleotides line up with TRBD1. Unmatched junction bases numbered 9, after V lost 5 bases and J lost 9 bases. The CDR3 sequence is 15 residues long. Germline CDR1 and CDR2: LNHDA and SQIVND (reference sequence). The DNA of the CDR3 is TGTGCCAGTAGTTCGGGACAGGAAAGAGGTTCACCCCTCCACTTT. It yields the protein CASSSGQERGSPLHF. The full variable domain, in which reference TRBV19 and TRBJ1-6 provide the parts outside the CDR3, is DGGITQSPKYLFRKEGQNVTLSCEQNLNHDAMYWYRQDPGQGLRLIYYSQIVNDFQKGDIAEGYSVSREKKESFPLTVTSAQKNPTAFYLCASSSGQERGSPLHFGNGTRLTVT.

The genes are TRBV27 and TRBJ1-1; D not resolved. This CDR3 has 13 residues. Germline values: CDR1 MNHEY, CDR2 SMNVEV (reference sequence). Trimming cost V 2 bases and J 3 bases, with 7 bases left between them. CDR3: CASSLGGHTEAFF. The CDR3, as DNA: TGTGCCAGCAGTTTAGGCGGGCACACTGAAGCTTTCTTT.

This clone was counted a single time. This rearrangement joins TRBV7-9 to TRBJ2-7; 8 bases align to TRBD1. The V segment lost 5 bases and the J segment 0 bases; nucleotides outside the gene matches: 6. The CDR3 totals 15 residues. Looked up from germline, CDR1 is SEHNR and CDR2 is FQNEAQ (reference sequence). The CDR3 is CASSPRTGSSYEQYF. The CDR3 DNA sequence: TGTGCCAGCAGCCCGCGGACAGGGAGCTCCTACGAGCAGTACTTC.

The rearrangement joins TRBV4-2 to TRBJ2-3, with 10 positions matching TRBD2. V lost 6 bases and J lost 1; bases outside the gene matches: 4. The germline V gene encodes CDR1 LGHNA and CDR2 YNFKEQ. CDR3 length: 15 amino acids. The chain's CDR3 is CASSRTSGGTDTQYF. Here the CDR3 DNA reads TGTGCCAGCAGTAGAACTAGCGGGGGCACAGATACGCAGTATTTT.

The rearrangement links TRBV14 to TRBJ2-1, with TRBD2 as a possible D gene (6 bases). The germline CDR1 and CDR2 sequences are SGHDN and FVKESK. This CDR3 comprises 17 residues. Trimming pared 0 bases from V and 3 bases from J, leaving 15 bases between. The chain's CDR3 is CASSQDLTGVFYNEQFF. CDR3 DNA sequence: TGTGCCAGCAGCCAAGATCTTACGGGAGTCTTCTACAATGAGCAGTTCTTC.

The chain has TRBV7-9 and TRBJ1-1, with unresolved D. This CDR3 region has 11 residues. Trimming stripped 5 bases from V and 5 bases from J, with 6 bases between. Germline CDR1 SEHNR, CDR2 FQNEAQ (reference sequence). The CDR3 DNA follows: TGTGCCAGCAGCCCCTTAACTGAAGCTTTCTTT. Translated, it gives CASSPLTEAFF.

V usage is TRBV5-1 and J usage is TRBJ1-1; D gene unclear. Per germline, CDR1 SGHRS and CDR2 YFSETQ. V was trimmed by 0 bases and J by 4 bases, leaving 7 bases between them. CDR3 length: 13 residues. This chain's CDR3 is CASSLGRRTEAFF. For the CDR3, the DNA is TGCGCCAGCAGCTTGGGTCGTCGCACTGAAGCTTTCTTT.

The chain links TRBV27 to TRBJ2-5; D is unresolved. The germline V gene has CDR1 MNHEY and CDR2 SMNVEV (reference sequence). The CDR3 has 14 residues. Trimming took off 5 bases at V and 5 bases at J, with 15 bases between the two ends. CDR3 coding DNA: TGTGCCAGCAGTCACTGGTCCAATCGGGAGACCCAGTACTTC. This translates into CASSHWSNRETQYF.

The chain links TRBV4-1 to TRBJ1-2; D is unresolved. Trimming took off 1 base at V and 9 bases at J, with 18 bases between the two ends. Germline V CDR1 and CDR2: MGHRA, YSYEKL. The CDR3 runs 15 residues. CDR3 loop: CASSQGEGASMSYTF. The CDR3 bases are TGCGCCAGCAGCCAAGGGGAGGGAGCCTCTATGAGCTACACCTTC.

The chain recombines TRBV6-1 with TRBJ1-4; no reliable D call. Germline loops: CDR1 MNHNS, CDR2 SASEGT. This CDR3 spans 13 amino acids. V shed 3 bases and J shed 8 bases, with 10 bases lying between them. The CDR3 sequence is CASSDVPQEKLFF. CDR3 nucleotides: TGTGCCAGCAGTGACGTTCCCCAGGAAAAACTGTTTTTT.

The chain has TRBV6-5 and TRBJ1-2; D is unresolved. Germline CDR1 and CDR2: MNHEY and SVGAGI. Trimming stripped 1 base from V and 5 bases from J, with 14 bases between. The CDR3 consists of 15 residues. CDR3 loop: CASSYLGGKLYGYTF. CDR3 nucleotides: TGTGCCAGCAGTTACTTGGGCGGGAAATTGTATGGCTACACCTTC.

This clone was observed a few times. V gene TRBV28 combines with J gene TRBJ1-5; no reliable D call. The CDR3 is 12 residues long. Germline V gives CDR1 MDHEN, CDR2 SYDVKM. Trimming took off 7 bases at V and 4 bases at J, with 8 bases between the two ends. CDR3 bases: TGTGCCAGCAATACACAGAATCAGCCCCAGCATTTT. Translation: CASNTQNQPQHF.

J is TRBJ2-2 and V is TRBV18, with a tentative D call TRBD2 (5 bases). Germline CDR1 KGHSH, CDR2 LQKENI. V was trimmed by 4 bases and J by 7 bases, leaving 13 bases between them. There are 14 residues in the CDR3. The CDR3 DNA reads as TGTGCCAGCTCACTGCTACAGCGGCTCGGGGAGCTGTTTTTT. Translated, it gives CASSLLQRLGELFF.

The chain couples TRBV4-1 to TRBJ2-7, with 7 positions matching TRBD1. CDR1 MGHRA and CDR2 YSYEKL come from the germline V gene. The CDR3 is 15 amino acids. V trimming: 2 bases; J trimming: 3 bases; junction bases outside the gene matches: 7. The CDR3 nucleotides are TGCGCCAGCAGCCAAACGACAGGGATGGGCTACGAGCAGTACGTC. It codes for CASSQTTGMGYEQYV.

The gene calls are TRBV28 and TRBJ2-7, with D maybe TRBD2 (6 bases). The V end was cut by 6 bases, the J end by 0 bases, with 12 bases between. The germline V gene encodes CDR1 MDHEN and CDR2 SYDVKM. The CDR3 spans 14 residues. DNA of the CDR3: TGTGCCAGCAGCCGGAGGGGTCTCTCCTACGAGCAGTACGTC. Translated: CASSRRGLSYEQYV.

CDR3 loop: CASSLRAGWINEQYF. The CDR3 region has the DNA TGTGCCAGCAGCTTAAGGGCGGGGTGGATTAACGAGCAGTACTTC. This chain links TRBV7-3 with TRBJ2-7; D perhaps matches TRBD2 (6 bases). V shed 1 base and J shed 5 bases, with 15 bases lying between them. The CDR3 loop spans 15 amino acids. Germline-derived CDR1 and CDR2 are SGHTA and FQGTGA.

This chain links TRBV12-5 with TRBJ2-5, with 7 bases identical to TRBD2. The CDR3 runs 14 residues. V dropped 3 bases and J dropped 2; count of bases not matched to a gene: 3. CDR1 and CDR2 (germline): LGHNT, FRNRAP. The CDR3 region has the DNA TGTGCTAGTGGTTTAAGCGGGGTACAAGAGACCCAGTACTTC. Translating gives CASGLSGVQETQYF. Supplemented by reference TRBV12-5 and TRBJ2-5, the full variable domain reads DARVTQTPRHKVTEMGQEVTMRCQPILGHNTVFWYRQTMMQGLELLAYFRNRAPLDDSGMPKDRFSAEMPDATLATLKIQPSEPRDSAVYFCASGLSGVQETQYFGPGTRLLVL.

This clone has just a few counts. The identical CDR3 is also encoded by other nucleotide sequences in the sample. The V gene is TRBV27, the J gene TRBJ2-5, with 9 bases lining up with TRBD1. The V segment lost 5 bases and the J segment 5 bases; nucleotides outside the gene matches: 9. CDR1 and CDR2 from the germline V gene are MNHEY and SMNVEV (reference sequence). The CDR3 is 15 residues long. The CDR3, as DNA: TGTGCCAGCAGTCCTAGACAGGGGGGTCGGGAGACCCAGTACTTC. Amino acids: CASSPRQGGRETQYF.

The rearrangement joins TRBV29-1 to TRBJ2-7, with TRBD2 matching over 7 bases. V gave up 6 bases and J gave up 1 base; unmatched junction bases: 3. This CDR3 contains 12 residues. Germline V gene data show CDR1 as SQVTM and CDR2 as ANQGSEA. DNA for the CDR3: TGCAGCGTCCGGCGGGAGTCCTACGAGCAGTACTTC. Protein sequence: CSVRRESYEQYF.

As regards this clone: One end of the junction varies from germline; a read error may be responsible. The rearrangement joins TRBV9 to TRBJ2-5; TRBD2 aligns across 7 bases. Germline loops: CDR1 SGDLS, CDR2 YYNGEE. The CDR3 runs 13 residues. CDR3 sequence (DNA): TGTGCCAGCAGCGTCACGGCGGGAGAGGCCCAGTACTTC. It codes for CASSVTAGEAQYF.

This rearrangement joins TRBV29-1 to TRBJ1-2; D is possibly TRBD1 (6 bases). The CDR3 has 15 residues. V shed 5 bases and J shed 1 base, with 17 bases lying between them. CDR1 is SQVTM and CDR2 is ANQGSEA in the germline V gene. CDR3 amino acids: CSVHGGPGSNYGYTF. In DNA form, the CDR3 reads TGCAGCGTTCACGGGGGGCCTGGAAGTAACTATGGCTACACCTTC.

The CDR3 here is CASSVATGGTEAFF. CDR3 in DNA: TGTGCCAGCAGCGTTGCTACAGGGGGCACTGAAGCTTTCTTT. The chain combines TRBV5-4 with TRBJ1-1; 8 nucleotides match TRBD1. V dropped 4 bases and J dropped 4; count of bases not matched to a gene: 6. The CDR3 sequence is 14 residues long. The germline V gene encodes CDR1 SGHNT and CDR2 YYREEE (reference sequence).

The genes are TRBV7-3 and TRBJ1-2; a possible D gene is TRBD1 (5 bases). Germline-derived CDR1 and CDR2 are SGHTA and FQGTGA. This CDR3 has 14 amino acids. V lost 5 bases and J 8 bases, leaving 18 bases between the germline ends. The CDR3 nucleotides read TGTGCCAGCAGCCGGAGTGGGGCTGTCTTAGGCTACACCTTC. Encoded protein: CASSRSGAVLGYTF.

The chain couples TRBV29-1 to TRBJ2-3; the D gene is possibly TRBD1 (6 bases). The CDR3 sequence is 15 residues long. Germline CDR1 reads SQVTM; CDR2 reads ANQGSEA. V shed 7 bases and J shed 0 bases, with 17 bases lying between them. This CDR3 reads CSAWDTQYSTDTQYF. The CDR3 nucleotides are TGCAGCGCCTGGGACACGCAATATAGCACAGATACGCAGTATTTT.

The V and J genes are TRBV25-1 and TRBJ2-3; 8 positions match TRBD2. The V and J ends lost 6 bases and 2 bases, in that order; junction bases with no gene match: 4. Germline V lookup: CDR1 MGHDK, CDR2 SYGVNS. This CDR3 has 14 residues. CDR3: CASRPSGHTDTQYF. The CDR3 nucleotides read TGTGCCAGCAGACCTAGCGGGCACACAGATACGCAGTATTTT.

V and J are TRBV4-1 and TRBJ2-1, with TRBD2 matching over 13 bases. This CDR3 has 15 amino acids. V was clipped by 6 bases and J by 6 bases; unmatched bases: 5. Germline values: CDR1 MGHRA, CDR2 YSYEKL. The CDR3 nucleotides are TGCGCCAGCAGACTGGGACTAGCGGGAAGCAATGAGCAGTTCTTC. Translation: CASRLGLAGSNEQFF.

V is TRBV9 and J is TRBJ1-3; D gene uncertain. Germline CDR1 is SGDLS and CDR2 is YYNGEE. The CDR3 consists of 18 residues. V shed 5 bases and J shed 0 bases, with 21 bases lying between them. This CDR3 reads CASSDKGMGARSGNTIYF. CDR3 in DNA: TGTGCCAGCAGTGACAAGGGCATGGGAGCCCGCTCTGGAAACACCATATATTTT.

The V and J genes are TRBV4-1 and TRBJ1-5; D is undetermined. Germline CDR1 reads MGHRA; CDR2 reads YSYEKL. The ends were cut back, 2 bases at V and 2 bases at J, with 10 bases in the middle. The CDR3 is 15 residues long. This chain's CDR3 is CASSQTGKGNQPQHF. As DNA, the CDR3 is TGCGCCAGCAGCCAAACGGGAAAGGGCAATCAGCCCCAGCATTTT.

The V gene is TRBV15, the J gene TRBJ2-7, with D possibly matching TRBD2 (5 bases). The germline V gene has CDR1 LNHNV and CDR2 YYDKDF (reference sequence). Trimming stripped 1 base from V and 1 base from J, with 5 bases between. This CDR3 spans 13 amino acids. The CDR3 reads CATSRGLSYEQYF. In DNA, the CDR3 is TGTGCCACCAGCAGAGGACTATCCTACGAGCAGTACTTC.

The V and J genes are TRBV14 and TRBJ1-3, with a possible D match to TRBD1 (5 bases). Germline values: CDR1 SGHDN, CDR2 FVKESK. CDR3 length: 13 residues. V shed 8 bases and J shed 4 bases, with 12 bases lying between them. In nucleotides, the CDR3 is TGTGCCAGCGATCGGGGGTTCGGAAACACCATATATTTT. Protein: CASDRGFGNTIYF.

On this clone itself: Other DNA sequences in this specimen translate into the identical CDR3. V and J are TRBV29-1 and TRBJ1-5; a possible D gene is TRBD1 (5 bases). Germline CDR1 and CDR2: SQVTM and ANQGSEA. The ends were cut back, 6 bases at V and 2 bases at J, with 11 bases in the middle. This CDR3 has 13 amino acids. The CDR3 nucleotides are TGCAGCGTCGACACAGGAGGCAATCAGCCCCAGCATTTT. Translated, it gives CSVDTGGNQPQHF.